A single sample is the source of the 18 T cell receptor beta chains below, sequenced in a study of T cells in Graves' hyperthyroidism and ophthalmopathy. It was RNA transcripts that yielded the amplified TCR beta CDR3 regions. The TCR CDR3 first-round RT-PCR relied on the HTBI primer set. TCRdb itself ran the multiplex PCR reads through MiXCR, one entry per CDR3 protein. Of roughly 500,000 distinct CDR3 sequences listed, over 45% are singletons. The sequenced sample consisted of peripheral blood or thyroid tissue (not recorded which). All receptors come from an adult woman with Graves' disease, either hyperthyroidism or ophthalmopathy (not recorded which).

The chain is built from TRBV19 and TRBJ2-7; 11 bases line up with TRBD2. Germline CDR1 and CDR2: LNHDA and SQIVND (reference sequence). V shed 6 bases and J 0 bases; nucleotides not matched to a gene: 7. The CDR3 contains 16 residues. The CDR3 region has the DNA TGTGCCAGTAGACCCCTGCTAGCGGGAGGCTCCTACGAGCAGTACTTC. This gives the protein CASRPLLAGGSYEQYF.

This chain links TRBV20-1 with TRBJ1-2, with 7 bases that match TRBD1. This CDR3 has 13 amino acids. Germline CDR1 reads DFQATT; CDR2 reads SNEGSKA (reference sequence). The V segment lost 8 bases and the J segment 2 bases; nucleotides outside the gene matches: 8. For the CDR3, the DNA is TGCAGTTGCGGAGGGGGCCACAACTATGGCTACACCTTC. Translated, it gives CSCGGGHNYGYTF.

This clonotype has at least ten counts. The V gene is TRBV12-3 or TRBV12-4, the J gene TRBJ2-7; weak D call: TRBD2 (5 bases). V lost 3 bases to trimming and J lost 0 bases, with 9 bases between them. CDR3 length equals 14 residues. The CDR3 region has the DNA TGTGCCAGCAGTTTGGGGAGTAACTCCTACGAGCAGTACTTC. Amino acid sequence: CASSLGSNSYEQYF.

The chain joins TRBV5-1 to TRBJ1-5; no firm D call. The CDR3 runs 14 residues. Germline V CDR1 and CDR2: SGHRS, YFSETQ. Deletions cut 2 bases from V and 11 bases from J, with 17 bases between. In DNA form, the CDR3 reads TGCGCCAGCAGCTTTTCAGGACTCCAAGAGACCCAGCATTTT. Protein: CASSFSGLQETQHF.

For this clonotype: This may be a read error: a much more frequent sequence differs by one nucleotide. Because the CDR3's place on the DNA is in doubt, the DNA is left out and the CDR3 is given as listed by TCRdb. This rearrangement joins TRBV7-9 to TRBJ2-7. CDR1 SEHNR and CDR2 FQNEAQ come from the germline V gene (reference sequence). The CDR3 spans 15 amino acids, including both terminal residues. CDR3 sequence: CASSFGSGSTYEQHF.

This clonotype was counted ten times or more. The chain recombines TRBV6-1 with TRBJ1-1; D gene unclear. V was trimmed by 1 base and J by 3 bases, leaving 6 bases between them. Germline V gives CDR1 MNHNS, CDR2 SASEGT. CDR3 length: 13 residues. DNA for the CDR3: TGTGCCAGCAGTGAAGGGAAGGACACTGAAGCTTTCTTT. Amino acid sequence: CASSEGKDTEAFF.

This clonotype was seen only a few times. The rearrangement uses TRBV4-2 and TRBJ2-2; 11 bases map to TRBD2. The CDR3 has 17 residues. Germline lookup yields CDR1 LGHNA and CDR2 YNFKEQ. Trimming removed 2 bases from V and 3 bases from J; junction bases left unmatched: 5. In DNA form, the CDR3 reads TGTGCCAGCAGCCAATCACTAGCGGGAGTACACACCGGGGAGCTGTTTTTT. Translating gives CASSQSLAGVHTGELFF.

The gene calls are TRBV15 and TRBJ2-1, with 11 bases fitting TRBD2. Germline V gives CDR1 LNHNV, CDR2 YYDKDF (reference sequence). The J segment lost 4 bases and the V segment lost 1 base, leaving 3 bases of the junction unmatched. The CDR3 extends over 16 amino acids. The CDR3 here is CATSRVTSGSYNEQFF. The CDR3 DNA sequence: TGTGCCACCAGCAGAGTAACTAGCGGGAGTTACAATGAGCAGTTCTTC.

This clonotype has a count of ten or more. CDR3 bases: TGTGCCAGCAGTATACAGGGAGGCCTCCACTTT. Translation gives CASSIQGGLHF. The chain joins TRBV6-1 to TRBJ1-6, with D possibly TRBD1 on 6 matching bases. Germline CDR1 and CDR2: MNHNS and SASEGT. V dropped 5 bases and J dropped 15 bases, with 11 bases sitting between them. This CDR3 contains 11 residues.

The J gene is TRBJ2-7, the V gene TRBV24-1, with TRBD1 as a possible D gene (6 bases). The CDR3 covers 13 residues. Germline lookup yields CDR1 KGHDR and CDR2 SFDVKD. V was pared by 9 bases and J by 3 bases, with 14 bases between. CDR3 region: CATQNRESYEQYF. The DNA of the CDR3 is TGTGCCACCCAGAACAGGGAGAGCTACGAGCAGTACTTC.

This clonotype was observed a single time. V usage is TRBV10-3 and J usage is TRBJ1-5; D is possibly TRBD1 (6 bases). The V end was cut by 2 bases, the J end by 7 bases, with 12 bases between. There are 14 residues in the CDR3. Germline-derived CDR1 and CDR2 are ENHRY and SYGVKD. The CDR3 loop is CAISEQSGDQPQHF. The CDR3 bases are TGTGCCATCAGTGAGCAGTCAGGGGACCAGCCCCAGCATTTT.

This clonotype was seen at least ten times. This rearrangement joins TRBV10-2 to TRBJ2-7, with 9 bases that match TRBD2. Looked up from germline, CDR1 is WSHSY and CDR2 is SAAADI. Losses at the gene ends were 8 bases for V and 1 base for J; bases not matched to a gene: 6. This CDR3 spans 14 amino acids. The CDR3 sequence is CASRSGLASYEQYF. The CDR3 coding sequence is TGCGCCAGCCGTTCGGGACTAGCTTCCTACGAGCAGTACTTC.

This clonotype appeared many times. The chain recombines TRBV7-3 with TRBJ1-3; D gene ambiguous. CDR3 size: 13 residues. Trimming pared 5 bases from V and 3 bases from J, leaving 8 bases between. The V gene's germline CDR1 is SGHTA and CDR2 FQGTGA. The CDR3 coding sequence is TGTGCCAGCAGCCAACAGAGTGGAAACACCATATATTTT. Translated, it gives CASSQQSGNTIYF.

V usage is TRBV7-2 and J usage is TRBJ1-5; D remains unclear. Trimming took 5 bases from V and 0 from J, leaving 11 bases between them. Looked up from germline, CDR1 is SGHTA and CDR2 is FQGNSA. CDR3 length: 15 residues. CDR3 amino acids: CASSTLRGSNQPQHF. The CDR3 DNA follows: TGTGCCAGCAGCACCCTCCGCGGTAGCAATCAGCCCCAGCATTTT.

This clonotype has at least ten counts. The rearrangement uses TRBV20-1 and TRBJ1-1; D may be TRBD1 (5 bases). Germline loops: CDR1 DFQATT, CDR2 SNEGSKA (reference sequence). The V and J ends lost 3 bases and 1 base respectively, with 9 bases between them. The CDR3 is 13 residues long. The CDR3 is CSASGGANTEAFF. CDR3 DNA: TGCAGTGCTAGCGGCGGGGCGAACACTGAAGCTTTCTTT.

In its sample, this clonotype was seen a few times. The CDR3: CAISDSSGGTYEQYF. CDR3 nucleotides: TGTGCCATCAGTGATTCTAGCGGAGGAACCTACGAGCAGTACTTC. The genes are TRBV10-3 and TRBJ2-7, with 7 bases lining up with TRBD2. V shed 3 bases, J shed 2 bases, and the junction held 7 bases outside the gene matches. Germline CDR1 and CDR2: ENHRY and SYGVKD. The CDR3 runs 15 residues.

The chain has TRBV24-1 and TRBJ1-5; perhaps TRBD1 as D (5 bases). Germline V gives CDR1 KGHDR, CDR2 SFDVKD. The V gene lost 5 bases and the J gene lost 2 bases, with 18 bases spanning the gap. This CDR3 comprises 17 residues. The CDR3 protein is CATSAPSRGGGNQPQHF. The DNA for the CDR3 is TGTGCCACCAGTGCTCCGTCCCGGGGCGGGGGCAATCAGCCCCAGCATTTT.

The J gene is TRBJ2-7, the V gene TRBV11-2, with TRBD2 matching over 8 bases. Losses at the gene ends were 5 bases for V and 7 bases for J; bases not matched to a gene: 13. Germline assignment: CDR1 SGHAT and CDR2 FQNNGV. The CDR3 sequence is 15 residues long. This CDR3 reads CASSPSGLAGLEQYF. Here the CDR3 DNA reads TGTGCCAGCAGCCCCTCGGGCCTAGCGGGCCTAGAGCAGTACTTC.